These 17 T cell receptor beta chains were all obtained from the same sample, sequenced in a study of blood T cell repertoires in COVID-19 (dated by TCRdb to about 2020). Library preparation used the immunoSEQ multiplex PCR assay. Drawn from immuneACCESS, this table holds only the in-frame rearrangements with V and J called that TCRdb kept. Clones are partly lost; checked studies trace under half to an unresolved V gene and leave the rest unexplained. The sample table shows more than 85,000 clones, and about 85% are seen once. 3.5% to 5.5% of the sample comes from the top ten. Sequenced material: peripheral blood. The receptors here all came from a man between 65 and 85 years old with acute or convalescent COVID-19.

The J gene is TRBJ2-4, the V gene TRBV18; 8 nucleotides align to TRBD1. Trimming cost V 1 base and J 6 bases; bases outside gene matches: 5. CDR3 size: 15 residues. The germline V gene encodes CDR1 KGHSH and CDR2 LQKENI. CDR3 in amino acids: CASSPQTGEVNIQYF. The CDR3, as DNA: TGTGCCAGCTCACCACAGACAGGGGAAGTAAACATTCAGTACTTC.

The chain is built from TRBV28 and TRBJ1-3; TRBD1 matches at 7 bases. This CDR3 has 15 amino acids. Germline CDR1 and CDR2: MDHEN and SYDVKM. V shed 6 bases, J shed 0 bases, and the junction held 5 bases outside the gene matches. CDR3 nucleotide sequence: TGTGCCAGCAGGGGACAGCTTGACTCTGGAAACACCATATATTTT. Encoded protein: CASRGQLDSGNTIYF.

This rearrangement joins TRBV11-3 to TRBJ2-1, with a tentative D call TRBD2 (5 bases). Germline CDR1 SGHNT, CDR2 YENEEA. The V end lost 5 bases, the J end lost 5 bases, and 16 bases lay between the germline ends. The CDR3 runs 15 residues. The CDR3 sequence: CASSPPARVNNEQFF. DNA for the CDR3: TGTGCCAGCAGCCCGCCGGCGAGGGTGAACAATGAGCAGTTCTTC.

The J gene is TRBJ1-1, the V gene TRBV5-1, with TRBD1 identical over 7 bases. Germline CDR1 and CDR2: SGHRS and YFSETQ. After removal of 4 bases from V and 1 base from J, the junction contained 10 bases not matched to a gene. The CDR3 covers 16 residues. The CDR3 here is CASSPQTGTANTEAFF. CDR3 bases: TGCGCCAGCAGCCCTCAGACAGGGACAGCGAACACTGAAGCTTTCTTT.

The sample holds a few counts of this clone. The chain joins TRBV10-3 to TRBJ2-5, with 14 nucleotides matching TRBD2. Germline lookup yields CDR1 ENHRY and CDR2 SYGVKD. With V trimmed by 3 bases and J by 5 bases, 8 bases remained unmatched. The CDR3 is 17 residues long. The CDR3 here is CAISDRTSGGREETQYF. In nucleotides, the CDR3 is TGTGCCATCAGTGACCGGACTAGCGGGGGGCGTGAGGAGACCCAGTACTTC.

The V gene is TRBV10-2, the J gene TRBJ1-5, with a possible D match to TRBD1 (5 bases). CDR1 is WSHSY, CDR2 SAAADI, per germline. The CDR3 is 19 amino acids. Trimming shortened V by 4 bases and J by 0 bases, and 22 bases separated the two germline ends. The CDR3 region has the DNA TGCGCCAGCAGTGGGGGGAGCGTTGGGAGGGTGCATAGCAATCAGCCCCAGCATTTT. The encoded protein is CASSGGSVGRVHSNQPQHF.

The chain recombines TRBV4-1 with TRBJ2-7, with 9 bases matching TRBD1. Germline values: CDR1 MGHRA, CDR2 YSYEKL. With 3 bases clipped from V and 5 bases from J, the junction kept 8 bases outside the gene matches. CDR3 length: 15 amino acids. As DNA, the CDR3 is TGCGCCAGCAGCCATCGACAGGGGGGGAGTGACGAGCAGTACTTC. Protein product: CASSHRQGGSDEQYF.

The chain joins TRBV7-2 to TRBJ2-1; TRBD2 matches 16 bases. The length of the CDR3 is 14 residues. CDR1 is SGHTA, CDR2 FQGNSA, per germline. V lost 5 bases to trimming and J lost 15 bases; unmatched junction nucleotides: 7. The CDR3 is CASSPGTSGGVWFF. The CDR3 DNA sequence: TGTGCCAGCAGCCCGGGGACTAGCGGGGGGGTCTGGTTCTTC. The variable domain in full, completed from reference TRBV7-2 and TRBJ2-1, reads GAGVSQSPSNKVTEKGKDVELRCDPISGHTALYWYRQSLGQGLEFLIYFQGNSAPDKSGLPSDRFSAERTGGSVSTLTIQRTQQEDSAVYLCASSPGTSGGVWFFGPGTRLTVL.

The chain recombines TRBV15 with TRBJ2-7; 7 nucleotides align to TRBD1. CDR3 length equals 16 residues. V lost 1 base to trimming and J lost 3 bases; unmatched junction nucleotides: 9. CDR1 LNHNV and CDR2 YYDKDF come from the germline V gene (reference sequence). This chain's CDR3 is CATSRGATGIDYEQYF. DNA for the CDR3: TGTGCCACCAGCAGAGGCGCGACAGGGATAGACTACGAGCAGTACTTC.

The V gene is TRBV30, the J gene TRBJ1-1; the D is unclear. The V gene's germline CDR1 is GTSNPN and CDR2 SVGIG (reference sequence). The CDR3 consists of 14 residues. Trimming left V 1 base short and J 5 bases short, with 14 bases between. As DNA, the CDR3 is TGTGCCTGGAGTGAACTCAGCGCTGGGACTGAAGCTTTCTTT. It codes for CAWSELSAGTEAFF. Full variable domain (outside the CDR3, taken from reference TRBV30 and TRBJ1-1): SQTIHQWPATLVQPVGSPLSLECTVEGTSNPNLYWYRQAAGRGLQLLFYSVGIGQISSEVPQNLSASRPQDRQFILSSKKLLLSDSGFYLCAWSELSAGTEAFFGQGTRLTVV.

The rearrangement links TRBV3-1 (or the pseudogene TRBV3-2) to TRBJ1-1; TRBD1 matches 9 bases. The CDR3 is made up of 14 amino acids. CDR1 and CDR2 from the germline V gene are LGHDT and YNNKEL (reference sequence). Unmatched junction bases numbered 6, after V lost 4 bases and J lost 6 bases. CDR3 DNA sequence: TGTGCCAGCAGCCGGACAGGGGCTGCCCCTGAAGCTTTCTTT. The encoded protein is CASSRTGAAPEAFF.

V is TRBV6-2 or TRBV6-3 and J is TRBJ1-5, with 7 bases identical to TRBD1. The V gene's germline CDR1 is MNHEY and CDR2 SVGEGT. This CDR3 region has 16 residues. Losses at the gene ends were 1 base for V and 5 bases for J; bases not matched to a gene: 8. The CDR3 DNA follows: TGTGCCAGCAGTTACTTTACGGGACAGAGTTATCAGCCCCAGCATTTT. This translates into CASSYFTGQSYQPQHF.

Written as DNA, the CDR3 is TGTGCCAGCTCCCAAGAGCGCACTGAAGCTTTCTTT. It codes for CASSQERTEAFF. The rearrangement uses TRBV18 and TRBJ1-1; D is unclear. Per the germline V gene, CDR1 is KGHSH and CDR2 is LQKENI. The CDR3 sequence is 12 residues long. V was pared by 6 bases and J by 4 bases, with 9 bases between.

The chain is built from TRBV6-5 and TRBJ1-1, with D perhaps TRBD1 (6 bases). Trimming removed 8 bases from V and 6 bases from J, with 19 bases in between. The germline V gene encodes CDR1 MNHEY and CDR2 SVGAGI. This CDR3 has 14 amino acids. For the CDR3, the DNA is TGTGCCAGCGGGGGGGCAGGTCTAGGCGCTGAAGCTTTCTTT. Protein: CASGGAGLGAEAFF.

The gene calls are TRBV5-1 and TRBJ1-6; D is ambiguous. Germline V gives CDR1 SGHRS, CDR2 YFSETQ. Trimming removed 5 bases at V and 7 bases at J, with 7 bases between. The CDR3 totals 12 residues. The CDR3 here is CASRRGNSPLHF. The CDR3 nucleotides are TGCGCCAGCAGGCGAGGGAATTCACCCCTCCACTTT.

V gene TRBV19 combines with J gene TRBJ2-1, with 10 bases identical to TRBD2. Trimming took 4 bases from V and 8 from J; bases not matched to a gene: 5. The V gene's germline CDR1 is LNHDA and CDR2 SQIVND (reference sequence). The CDR3 extends over 14 amino acids. CDR3 in DNA: TGTGCCAGTAGTAGGTCAGCGGGGGGGCATGAGCAGTTCTTC. Protein: CASSRSAGGHEQFF.

The gene calls are TRBV27 and TRBJ1-1; 7 bases are shared with TRBD1. Germline-derived CDR1 and CDR2 are MNHEY and SMNVEV (reference sequence). The CDR3 contains 19 residues. Germline trimming cut 5 bases from V and 4 bases from J; bases unmatched to any gene: 22. CDR3 loop: CASSPYYPLTGPATTEAFF. In DNA, the CDR3 is TGTGCCAGCAGTCCGTACTACCCATTGACAGGGCCGGCCACCACTGAAGCTTTCTTT.